A single sample gave rise to the 23 T cell receptor beta chains below, sequenced in a study of OX40 agonist ivuxolimab in advanced cancers. The library was made by the immunoSEQ multiplex PCR assay. TCRdb provides this immuneACCESS table in a form limited to in-frame rearrangements. Some clones are lacking; in checked studies, under half of them reflect an unresolved V gene, and why the rest are absent is not known. This sample has 40,000 or so clones in its table, and around 73% of those were observed once. The ten top clones hold approximately 22% of the sample. This sample comprised CD4+ or CD8+ T cells sorted from blood, obtained in a trial of the OX40 agonist ivuxolimab. The receptors here all came from an adult with an advanced solid tumor such as melanoma, head and neck, liver or kidney cancer.

The chain uses TRBV19 and TRBJ1-1; D is ambiguous. Germline V gene data show CDR1 as LNHDA and CDR2 as SQIVND (reference sequence). V gave up 7 bases and J gave up 0 bases, with 12 bases separating them. This CDR3 comprises 14 residues. The CDR3 is CASMEGVLNTEAFF. The CDR3 DNA sequence: TGTGCCAGTATGGAAGGTGTTTTGAACACTGAAGCTTTCTTT.

V usage is TRBV29-1 and J usage is TRBJ2-3; no definite D call. This CDR3 spans 14 amino acids. CDR1 is SQVTM and CDR2 is ANQGSEA in the germline V gene. The V gene lost 2 bases and the J gene lost 2 bases, with 11 bases spanning the gap. DNA of the CDR3: TGCAGCGTTGAATCGTCTATGCTCACAGATACGCAGTATTTT. Protein product: CSVESSMLTDTQYF.

This chain uses TRBV6-1 with TRBJ2-5, with no clear D. The J call may be wrong; the DNA end is better matched by TRBJ2-7. Germline V lookup: CDR1 MNHNS, CDR2 SASEGT. The CDR3 totals 13 residues. CDR3 sequence: CASSEVVSGEQYF. CDR3 nucleotide sequence: TGTGCCAGCAGTGAAGTAGTCTCCGGCGAGCAGTACTTC.

This clone was seen a single time. The V gene is TRBV6-6, the J gene TRBJ1-6; the D gene is possibly TRBD1 (6 bases). V lost 6 bases and J 9 bases, leaving 12 bases between the germline ends. This CDR3 is built from 13 residues. Looked up from germline, CDR1 is MNHNY and CDR2 is SVGAGI (reference sequence). CDR3 sequence reads: CASSPGGSSPLHF. The CDR3 bases are TGTGCCAGCAGCCCCGGGGGCTCTTCACCCCTCCACTTT.

This clone was recorded many times. The chain couples TRBV7-9 to TRBJ2-7, with D unresolved. The CDR3 covers 11 residues. From germline, CDR1 is SEHNR and CDR2 FQNEAQ (reference sequence). The germline V and J ends were trimmed by 4 bases and 5 bases, with 6 bases remaining between them. CDR3 nucleotides: TGTGCCAGCAGCTCTACAGACGAGCAGTACTTC. This gives the protein CASSSTDEQYF.

The genes are TRBV10-3 and TRBJ2-7, with D possibly being TRBD2 (6 bases). CDR1 and CDR2 (germline): ENHRY, SYGVKD. The CDR3 consists of 12 residues. Trimming removed 11 bases from V and 0 bases from J, with 11 bases in between. DNA for the CDR3: TGTGCCGCGACGGGAGACTCCTACGAGCAGTACTTC. This gives the protein CAATGDSYEQYF.

The rearrangement joins TRBV6-5 to TRBJ1-5; maybe TRBD1 (6 bases). Germline CDR1 and CDR2: MNHEY and SVGAGI. The V gene lost 5 bases and the J gene lost 0 bases, with 11 bases spanning the gap. The CDR3 has 15 amino acids. The CDR3 sequence: CASSRSDSSNQPQHF. In DNA, the CDR3 is TGTGCCAGCAGTCGATCGGACAGTAGCAATCAGCCCCAGCATTTT.

The V gene is TRBV2, the J gene TRBJ2-5; the D is unclear. V shed 5 bases and J shed 1 base, with 8 bases lying between them. The V gene's germline CDR1 is SNHLY and CDR2 FYNNEI. The CDR3 has 13 residues. The CDR3: CASSLLRQETQYF. Written as DNA, the CDR3 is TGTGCCAGCAGTTTGTTACGCCAAGAGACCCAGTACTTC.

V gene TRBV7-8 combines with J gene TRBJ1-1, with 8 bases matching TRBD1. The germline CDR1 and CDR2 sequences are SGHVS and FQNEAQ. After removal of 3 bases from V and 6 bases from J, the junction contained 6 bases not matched to a gene. The CDR3 spans 14 residues. This chain's CDR3 is CASSFLDRGAEAFF. The CDR3 DNA sequence: TGTGCCAGCAGCTTTCTTGACAGGGGAGCTGAAGCTTTCTTT.

The genes are TRBV28 and TRBJ1-5, with 7 positions matching TRBD1. The CDR3 consists of 15 residues. The V and J ends lost 6 bases and 4 bases, in that order; junction bases with no gene match: 9. Germline V gene sequence: CDR1 MDHEN, CDR2 SYDVKM. The CDR3 sequence is CASSRQGPRNQPQHF. The CDR3 DNA reads as TGTGCCAGCAGCCGACAGGGACCTAGAAATCAGCCCCAGCATTTT.

Points on this clone: One end of the junction does not line up with germline, which may come from a read error. This chain uses TRBV6-5 with TRBJ2-3, with TRBD2 matching over 11 bases. CDR3 size: 15 residues. Per germline, CDR1 MNHEY and CDR2 SVGAGI. The CDR3 spells CASTKGTSGTNTQYF. CDR3 nucleotide sequence: TGTGCCAGCACCAAGGGGACTAGCGGCACAAATACGCAGTATTTT.

This clone was counted only a few times. This rearrangement joins TRBV6-5 to TRBJ2-5, with 10 positions matching TRBD2. The CDR3 spans 15 residues. The germline V gene has CDR1 MNHEY and CDR2 SVGAGI. With 4 bases clipped from V and 2 bases from J, the junction kept 4 bases outside the gene matches. Here the CDR3 DNA reads TGTGCCAGCAGTTGGGCTAGCGGGAGACAAGAGACCCAGTACTTC. Protein product: CASSWASGRQETQYF.

This chain connects TRBV2 to TRBJ2-3; 15 bases align to TRBD2. The germline V gene has CDR1 SNHLY and CDR2 FYNNEI. With V trimmed by 6 bases and J by 1 base, 5 bases remained unmatched. CDR3 length equals 17 residues. The CDR3: CASRGTSGRTRTDTQYF. The CDR3 DNA reads as TGTGCCAGCAGGGGGACTAGCGGGAGGACTCGCACAGATACGCAGTATTTT.

This clone showed up just a few times. The J gene is TRBJ2-3, the V gene TRBV9; 10 positions agree with TRBD2. Germline assignment: CDR1 SGDLS and CDR2 YYNGEE. Trimming took 0 bases from V and 1 from J; bases not matched to a gene: 8. The CDR3 has 18 residues. The chain's CDR3 is CASSVESLAGGRTDTQYF. The CDR3 DNA reads TGTGCCAGCAGCGTAGAGAGCTTAGCGGGGGGCCGCACAGATACGCAGTATTTT.

This clone was seen only a few times. The V gene is TRBV27, the J gene TRBJ1-5; D call uncertain. Trimming removed 2 bases from V and 4 bases from J, with 6 bases in between. The CDR3 is 13 residues long. From germline, CDR1 is MNHEY and CDR2 SMNVEV (reference sequence). CDR3 nucleotides: TGTGCCAGCAGTTTACGGGAAAATCAGCCCCAGCATTTT. It specifies CASSLRENQPQHF.

J is TRBJ2-3 and V is TRBV9; a possible D gene is TRBD1 (5 bases). The length of the CDR3 is 17 residues. V shed 0 bases and J shed 2 bases, with 16 bases lying between them. CDR1 is SGDLS and CDR2 is YYNGEE in the germline V gene. CDR3 protein: CASSVGVGAGPTDTQYF. The DNA for the CDR3 is TGTGCCAGCAGCGTAGGAGTTGGTGCAGGGCCCACAGATACGCAGTATTTT.

The chain has TRBV28 and TRBJ1-4; TRBD1 matches 10 bases. The ends lost 5 bases at V and 0 bases at J; junction bases unmatched: 9. The CDR3 length is 18 residues. CDR1 is MDHEN, CDR2 SYDVKM, per germline. The CDR3 DNA sequence: TGTGCCAGCAGTCCGGGGACAGGGGTGGTTGCAACTAATGAAAAACTGTTTTTT. Protein sequence: CASSPGTGVVATNEKLFF.

This clone was seen a handful of times. J is TRBJ2-2 and V is TRBV19, with 7 bases fitting TRBD1. Germline values: CDR1 LNHDA, CDR2 SQIVND (reference sequence). V lost 8 bases to trimming and J lost 5 bases; unmatched junction nucleotides: 8. This CDR3 has 14 amino acids. In DNA form, the CDR3 reads TGTGCCAGTTCCCAGACAGGGTCGACCGGGGAGCTGTTTTTT. This sequence encodes CASSQTGSTGELFF.

The rearrangement joins TRBV6-5 to TRBJ2-7; possibly TRBD2 for D (6 bases). Germline CDR1 MNHEY, CDR2 SVGAGI. The CDR3 contains 15 residues. Trimming left V 5 bases short and J 8 bases short, with 22 bases between. CDR3 amino acids: CASSPVAERVFQQYF. The CDR3 nucleotides read TGTGCCAGCAGTCCCGTAGCGGAGAGGGTCTTTCAGCAGTACTTC.

This chain connects TRBV6-4 to TRBJ1-2; D call uncertain. Per the germline V gene, CDR1 is MRHNA and CDR2 is SNTAGT. The V end was cut by 10 bases, the J end by 0 bases, with 18 bases between. This CDR3 comprises 15 residues. CDR3 loop: CATSFKLTSNYGYTF. DNA of the CDR3: TGTGCCACCTCCTTTAAACTAACCTCTAACTATGGCTACACCTTC.

Written as DNA, the CDR3 is TGTGCCAGTAGTATATCCCTCGGGGGGATTTTGTCCTACGAGCAGTACTTC. Translating it yields CASSISLGGILSYEQYF. This chain links TRBV19 with TRBJ2-7; 7 bases match TRBD2. V gave up 2 bases and J gave up 1 base; unmatched junction bases: 11. Germline values: CDR1 LNHDA, CDR2 SQIVND (reference sequence). The CDR3 length is 17 residues.

The chain couples TRBV15 to TRBJ2-3; D possibly corresponds to TRBD2 (6 bases). CDR3 size: 14 residues. V was pared by 5 bases and J by 0 bases, with 9 bases between. CDR1 and CDR2 from the germline V gene are LNHNV and YYDKDF (reference sequence). The CDR3 DNA reads as TGTGCCACCAGCGAGGAGGGGAGCACAGATACGCAGTATTTT. Its translation: CATSEEGSTDTQYF.

The chain joins TRBV27 to TRBJ2-7, with D perhaps TRBD1 or TRBD2 (5 bases each). V lost 4 bases and J 2 bases, leaving 15 bases between the germline ends. CDR1 is MNHEY and CDR2 is SMNVEV in the germline V gene (reference sequence). The CDR3 loop spans 15 amino acids. The CDR3 DNA follows: TGTGCCAGCAGTTCTCCTGGTCGGGGCGCCTACGAGCAGTACTTC. It codes for CASSSPGRGAYEQYF.